This passage covers 13 T cell receptor beta chains from one sample sequenced in a study of cytomegalovirus exposure and HLA in healthy donors. 13 Jbeta primers and 60 Vbeta primers were used for the PCR. TCRdb keeps only in-frame clones here, not all; method: immunoSEQ multiplex PCR. In all, the sample yields about 77,000 clones. Source material: PBMCs. The receptors stem from a man aged 50-59 years in good health and CMV-seropositive.

V is TRBV15 and J is TRBJ1-2; 9 bases align to TRBD1. Trimming cost V 4 bases and J 8 bases; bases outside gene matches: 5. The CDR3 covers 13 residues. Germline V gene data show CDR1 as LNHNV and CDR2 as YYDKDF (reference sequence). The CDR3 sequence is CATSTGQGDGYTF. Written as DNA, the CDR3 is TGTGCCACCAGCACGGGACAGGGAGACGGCTACACCTTC.

With regard to this clone: A junction end diverges from the germline sequence, so it may reflect a read error. The chain links TRBV6-1 to TRBJ2-1, with D unclear. Per germline, CDR1 MNHNS and CDR2 SASEGT. The CDR3 extends over 14 amino acids. The CDR3 is CASNVRYSDNEQFF. DNA for the CDR3: TGTGCCAGCAACGTCCGGTACTCCGACAATGAGCAGTTCTTC.

The chain employs TRBV6-5 and TRBJ1-2; 8 bases align to TRBD1. V was pared by 2 bases and J by 4 bases, with 3 bases of the junction left unmatched. The CDR3 consists of 14 residues. The germline V gene has CDR1 MNHEY and CDR2 SVGAGI. The CDR3 loop is CASSYTTGGYGYTF. CDR3 nucleotide sequence: TGTGCCAGCAGTTACACTACAGGGGGCTATGGCTACACCTTC.

J is TRBJ2-7 and V is TRBV27; TRBD1 aligns across 7 bases. CDR1 and CDR2 (germline): MNHEY, SMNVEV (reference sequence). This CDR3 is 16 amino acids long. The ends lost 2 bases at V and 6 bases at J; junction bases unmatched: 13. The CDR3 protein is CASSLESPDRAGEQYF. Written as DNA, the CDR3 is TGTGCCAGCAGTTTAGAATCCCCCGACAGGGCCGGCGAGCAGTACTTC.

The CDR3 protein is CASSRQGSRTEAFF. The CDR3 DNA is TGTGCCAGCAGCCGACAGGGGTCGAGGACTGAAGCTTTCTTT. The chain recombines TRBV6-1 with TRBJ1-1, with 8 positions matching TRBD1. Germline V gene lookup returns CDR1 MNHNS and CDR2 SASEGT. With V trimmed by 6 bases and J by 5 bases, 8 bases remained unmatched. This CDR3 has 14 residues.

This CDR3 is CASSLQGKAPLHF. DNA for the CDR3: TGCGCCAGCAGCTTGCAGGGAAAAGCACCCCTCCACTTT. V usage is TRBV5-1 and J usage is TRBJ1-6; the D gene is possibly TRBD1 (5 bases). V lost 1 base, J lost 11 bases, and 10 bases lay in between. The CDR3 covers 13 residues. Germline CDR1 reads SGHRS; CDR2 reads YFSETQ.

The V and J genes are TRBV6-1 and TRBJ1-3; tentative D call: TRBD1 (5 bases). Germline CDR1 and CDR2: MNHNS and SASEGT. This CDR3 has 14 residues. V was pared by 7 bases and J by 0 bases, with 10 bases between. For the CDR3, the DNA is TGTGCCAGCAAGGGGCCCGGCTCTGGAAACACCATATATTTT. Its protein product is CASKGPGSGNTIYF.

This sequence joins TRBV7-9 and TRBJ2-6, with 10 bases lining up with TRBD1. CDR3 length: 19 residues. V was pared by 5 bases and J by 3 bases, with 13 bases of the junction left unmatched. Germline values: CDR1 SEHNR, CDR2 FQNEAQ (reference sequence). The CDR3, as DNA: TGTGCCAGCAGCCTATTACAGGGACAGGGGCCCAGTGGGGCCAACGTCCTGACTTTC. Translating it yields CASSLLQGQGPSGANVLTF.

The V and J genes are TRBV2 and TRBJ1-1, with 8 bases fitting TRBD1. The germline V gene encodes CDR1 SNHLY and CDR2 FYNNEI. With V trimmed by 7 bases and J by 3 bases, 7 bases remained unmatched. The CDR3 has 14 amino acids. The CDR3, as DNA: TGTGCCAGCATTCCCGGACAGGGAGACACTGAAGCTTTCTTT. This encodes CASIPGQGDTEAFF.

The chain uses TRBV4-1 and TRBJ1-2; 11 positions match TRBD1. The CDR3 is 17 amino acids. The germline gives CDR1 MGHRA, CDR2 YSYEKL. V was pared by 7 bases and J by 3 bases, with 13 bases of the junction left unmatched. CDR3 amino acids: CASTRGGQGVQDYGYTF. CDR3 nucleotide sequence: TGCGCCAGCACCCGAGGGGGACAGGGGGTCCAGGACTATGGCTACACCTTC.

This chain uses TRBV7-9 with TRBJ2-5, with TRBD1 matching 8 bases. The V and J ends lost 5 bases and 0 bases, in that order; junction bases with no gene match: 11. Germline assignment: CDR1 SEHNR and CDR2 FQNEAQ (reference sequence). CDR3 length equals 17 residues. CDR3 nucleotide sequence: TGTGCCAGCAGCATGAGACAGGGGTATGCCGACCAAGAGACCCAGTACTTC. Its translation is CASSMRQGYADQETQYF.

The chain combines TRBV7-9 with TRBJ1-5; 7 bases agree with TRBD1. This CDR3 spans 15 amino acids. Germline V CDR1 and CDR2: SEHNR, FQNEAQ (reference sequence). After removal of 5 bases from V and 0 bases from J, the junction contained 4 bases not matched to a gene. The CDR3 loop reads CASSPGGYSNQPQHF. The CDR3 DNA follows: TGTGCCAGCAGCCCAGGGGGTTATAGCAATCAGCCCCAGCATTTT.

This sequence joins TRBV7-9 and TRBJ1-1, with 7 bases aligning to TRBD1. CDR3 length equals 14 residues. Germline CDR1 SEHNR, CDR2 FQNEAQ (reference sequence). V lost 5 bases to trimming and J lost 1 base; unmatched junction nucleotides: 4. The CDR3 spells CASSPQGRNTEAFF. In DNA, the CDR3 is TGTGCCAGCAGCCCACAGGGGAGGAACACTGAAGCTTTCTTT.